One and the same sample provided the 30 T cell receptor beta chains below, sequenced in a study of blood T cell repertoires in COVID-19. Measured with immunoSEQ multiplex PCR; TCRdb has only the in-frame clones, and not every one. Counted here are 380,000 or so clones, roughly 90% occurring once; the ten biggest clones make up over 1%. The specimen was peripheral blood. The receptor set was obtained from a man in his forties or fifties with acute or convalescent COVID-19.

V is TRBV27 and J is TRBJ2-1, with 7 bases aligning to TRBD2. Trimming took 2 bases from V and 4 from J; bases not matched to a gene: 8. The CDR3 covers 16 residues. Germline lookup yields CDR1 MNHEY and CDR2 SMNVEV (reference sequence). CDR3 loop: CASSLRLRELYNEQFF. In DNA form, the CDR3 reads TGTGCCAGCAGTTTAAGGTTGCGGGAGCTTTACAATGAGCAGTTCTTC.

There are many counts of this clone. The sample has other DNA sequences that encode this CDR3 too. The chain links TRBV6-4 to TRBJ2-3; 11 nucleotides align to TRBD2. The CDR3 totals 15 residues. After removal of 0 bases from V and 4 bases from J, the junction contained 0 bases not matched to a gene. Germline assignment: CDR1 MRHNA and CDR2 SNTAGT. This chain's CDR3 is CASSDSSGGADTQYF. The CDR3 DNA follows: TGTGCCAGCAGTGACTCTAGCGGGGGGGCAGATACGCAGTATTTT.

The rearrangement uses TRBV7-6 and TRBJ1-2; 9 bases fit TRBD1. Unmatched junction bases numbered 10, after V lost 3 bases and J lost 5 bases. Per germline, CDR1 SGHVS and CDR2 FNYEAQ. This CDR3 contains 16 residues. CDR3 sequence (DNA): TGTGCCAGCAGCTTGGCGAGCGACAGGGGGGGTTATGGCTACACCTTC. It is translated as CASSLASDRGGYGYTF.

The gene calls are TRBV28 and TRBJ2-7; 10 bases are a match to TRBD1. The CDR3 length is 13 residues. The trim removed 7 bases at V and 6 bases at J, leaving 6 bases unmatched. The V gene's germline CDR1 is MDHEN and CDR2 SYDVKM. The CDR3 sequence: CASTTGGSGEQYF. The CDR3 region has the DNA TGTGCCAGCACGACAGGGGGCTCTGGCGAGCAGTACTTC. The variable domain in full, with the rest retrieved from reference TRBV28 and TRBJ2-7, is DVKVTQSSRYLVKRTGEKVFLECVQDMDHENMFWYRQDPGLGLRLIYFSYDVKMKEKGDIPEGYSVSREKKERFSLILESASTNQTSMYLCASTTGGSGEQYFGPGTRLTVT.

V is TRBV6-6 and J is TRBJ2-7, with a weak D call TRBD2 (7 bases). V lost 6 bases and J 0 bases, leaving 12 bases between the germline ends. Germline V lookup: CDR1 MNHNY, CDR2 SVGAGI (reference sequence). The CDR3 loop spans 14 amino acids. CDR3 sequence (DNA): TGTGCCAGCAGATGGGGGGGGCCCTCCTACGAGCAGTACTTC. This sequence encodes CASRWGGPSYEQYF.

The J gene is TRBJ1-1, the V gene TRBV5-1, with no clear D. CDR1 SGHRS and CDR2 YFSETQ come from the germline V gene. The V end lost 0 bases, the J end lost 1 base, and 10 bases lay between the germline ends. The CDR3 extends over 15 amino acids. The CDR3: CASSLVPEKNTEAFF. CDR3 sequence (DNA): TGCGCCAGCAGCTTGGTTCCAGAAAAGAACACTGAAGCTTTCTTT. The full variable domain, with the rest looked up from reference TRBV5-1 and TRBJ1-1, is KAGVTQTPRYLIKTRGQQVTLSCSPISGHRSVSWYQQTPGQGLQFLFEYFSETQRNKGNFPGRFSGRQFSNSRSEMNVSTLELGDSALYLCASSLVPEKNTEAFFGQGTRLTVV.

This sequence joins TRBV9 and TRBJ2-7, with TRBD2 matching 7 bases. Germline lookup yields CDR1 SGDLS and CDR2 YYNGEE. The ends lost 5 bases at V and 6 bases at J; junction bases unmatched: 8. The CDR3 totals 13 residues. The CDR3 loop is CASSGRVGIEQYF. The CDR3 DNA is TGTGCCAGCAGTGGGAGGGTCGGTATCGAGCAGTACTTC. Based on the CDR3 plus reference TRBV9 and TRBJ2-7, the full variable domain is DSGVTQTPKHLITATGQRVTLRCSPRSGDLSVYWYQQSLDQGLQFLIQYYNGEERAKGNILERFSAQQFPDLHSELNLSSLELGDSALYFCASSGRVGIEQYFGPGTRLTVT.

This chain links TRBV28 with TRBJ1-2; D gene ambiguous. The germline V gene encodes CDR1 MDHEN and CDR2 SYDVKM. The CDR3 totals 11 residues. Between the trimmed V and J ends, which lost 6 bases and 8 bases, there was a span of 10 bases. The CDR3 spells CASRETRGYTF. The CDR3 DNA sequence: TGTGCCAGCAGGGAAACGCGGGGCTACACCTTC.

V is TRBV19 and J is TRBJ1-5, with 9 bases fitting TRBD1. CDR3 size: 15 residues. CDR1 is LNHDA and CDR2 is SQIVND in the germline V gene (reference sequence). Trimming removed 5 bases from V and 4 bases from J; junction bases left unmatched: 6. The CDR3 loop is CASSAGQGGNQPQHF. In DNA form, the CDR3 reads TGTGCCAGTAGTGCGGGACAGGGAGGAAATCAGCCCCAGCATTTT.

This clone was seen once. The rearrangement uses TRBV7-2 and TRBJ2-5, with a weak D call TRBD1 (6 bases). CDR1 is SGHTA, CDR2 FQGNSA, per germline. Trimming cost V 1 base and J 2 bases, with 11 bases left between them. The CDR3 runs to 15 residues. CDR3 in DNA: TGTGCCAGCAGCTTAGTTAGTGGACAGCAAGAGACCCAGTACTTC. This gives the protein CASSLVSGQQETQYF.

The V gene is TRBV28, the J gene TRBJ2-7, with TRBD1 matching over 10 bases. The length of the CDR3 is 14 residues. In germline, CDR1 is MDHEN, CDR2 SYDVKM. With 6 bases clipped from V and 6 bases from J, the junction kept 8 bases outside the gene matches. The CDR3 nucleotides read TGTGCCAGCAGACCGACAGGGGGCGCTTCCGAGCAGTACTTC. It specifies CASRPTGGASEQYF. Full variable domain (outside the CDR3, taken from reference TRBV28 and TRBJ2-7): DVKVTQSSRYLVKRTGEKVFLECVQDMDHENMFWYRQDPGLGLRLIYFSYDVKMKEKGDIPEGYSVSREKKERFSLILESASTNQTSMYLCASRPTGGASEQYFGPGTRLTVT.

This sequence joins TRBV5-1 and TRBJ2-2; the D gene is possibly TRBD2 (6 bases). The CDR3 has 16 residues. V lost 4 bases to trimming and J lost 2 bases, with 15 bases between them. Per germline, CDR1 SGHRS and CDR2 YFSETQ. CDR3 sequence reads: CASSIQGGANTGELFF. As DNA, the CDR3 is TGCGCCAGCAGCATCCAGGGCGGGGCCAACACCGGGGAGCTGTTTTTT.

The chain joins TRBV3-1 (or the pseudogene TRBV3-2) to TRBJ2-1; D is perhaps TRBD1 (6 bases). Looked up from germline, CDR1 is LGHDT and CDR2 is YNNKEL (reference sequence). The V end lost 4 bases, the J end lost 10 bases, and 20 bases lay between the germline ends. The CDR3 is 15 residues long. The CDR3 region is CASSRGQYLIQEQFF. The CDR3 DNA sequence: TGTGCCAGCAGCCGAGGACAGTATTTAATCCAGGAGCAGTTCTTC.

The CDR3 bases are TGTGCCAGCACACGGGGGGGTTCCTACAATGAGCAGTTCTTC. Its translation is CASTRGGSYNEQFF. The chain carries TRBV6-5 and TRBJ2-1; 8 bases are a match to TRBD2. The CDR3 is made up of 14 amino acids. The ends lost 7 bases at V and 1 base at J; junction bases unmatched: 3. CDR1 is MNHEY and CDR2 is SVGAGI in the germline V gene.

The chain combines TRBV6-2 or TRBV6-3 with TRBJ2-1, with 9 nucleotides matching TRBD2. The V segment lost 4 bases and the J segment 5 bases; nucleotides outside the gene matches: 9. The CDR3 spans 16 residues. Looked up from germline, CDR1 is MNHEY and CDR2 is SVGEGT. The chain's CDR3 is CASSWLAGDRNNEQFF. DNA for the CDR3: TGTGCCAGCAGTTGGTTAGCGGGAGATCGGAACAATGAGCAGTTCTTC.

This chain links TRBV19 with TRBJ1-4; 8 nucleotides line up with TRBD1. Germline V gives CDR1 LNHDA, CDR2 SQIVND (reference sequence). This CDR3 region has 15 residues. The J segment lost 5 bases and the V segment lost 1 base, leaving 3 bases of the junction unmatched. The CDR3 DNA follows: TGTGCCAGTAGTATAGCTGCAGGGGGCAATGAAAAACTGTTTTTT. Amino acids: CASSIAAGGNEKLFF.

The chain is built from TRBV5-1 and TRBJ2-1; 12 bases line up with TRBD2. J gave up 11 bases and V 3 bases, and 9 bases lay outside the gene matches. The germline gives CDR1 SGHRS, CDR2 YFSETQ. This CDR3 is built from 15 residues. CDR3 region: CASSSRTSGEGKQFF. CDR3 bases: TGCGCCAGCAGCTCTCGGACTAGCGGGGAGGGGAAGCAGTTCTTC.

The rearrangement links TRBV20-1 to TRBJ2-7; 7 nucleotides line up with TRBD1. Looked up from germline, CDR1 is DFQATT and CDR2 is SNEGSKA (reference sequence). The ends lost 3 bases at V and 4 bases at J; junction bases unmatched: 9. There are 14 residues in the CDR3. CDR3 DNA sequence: TGCAGTGCTAGTGTTCATCCAGGGGGTTACGAGCAGTACTTC. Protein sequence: CSASVHPGGYEQYF.

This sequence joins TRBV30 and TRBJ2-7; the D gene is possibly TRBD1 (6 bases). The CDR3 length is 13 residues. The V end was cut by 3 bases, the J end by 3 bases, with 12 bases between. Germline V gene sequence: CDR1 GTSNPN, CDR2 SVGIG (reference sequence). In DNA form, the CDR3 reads TGTGCCTGGAGGGGGGCCGTGTACTACGAGCAGTACTTC. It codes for CAWRGAVYYEQYF.

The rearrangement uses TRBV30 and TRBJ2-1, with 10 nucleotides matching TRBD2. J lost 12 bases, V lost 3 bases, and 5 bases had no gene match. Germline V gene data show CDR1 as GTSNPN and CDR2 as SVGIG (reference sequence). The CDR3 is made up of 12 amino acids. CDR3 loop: CAWRTTSGTQFF. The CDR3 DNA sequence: TGTGCCTGGAGGACCACTAGCGGGACGCAGTTCTTC.

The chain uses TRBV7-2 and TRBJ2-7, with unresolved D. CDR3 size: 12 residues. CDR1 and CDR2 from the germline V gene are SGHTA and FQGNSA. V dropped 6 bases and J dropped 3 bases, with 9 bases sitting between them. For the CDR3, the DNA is TGTGCCAGCAGTGCCCAGCGCTACGAGCAGTACTTC. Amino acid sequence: CASSAQRYEQYF.

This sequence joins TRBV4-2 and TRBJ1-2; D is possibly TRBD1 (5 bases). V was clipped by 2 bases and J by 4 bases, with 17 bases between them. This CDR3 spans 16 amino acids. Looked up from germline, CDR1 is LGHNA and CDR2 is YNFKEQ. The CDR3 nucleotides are TGTGCCAGCAGCCAAAGCATAACCGAGGGACTCTATGGCTACACCTTC. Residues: CASSQSITEGLYGYTF.

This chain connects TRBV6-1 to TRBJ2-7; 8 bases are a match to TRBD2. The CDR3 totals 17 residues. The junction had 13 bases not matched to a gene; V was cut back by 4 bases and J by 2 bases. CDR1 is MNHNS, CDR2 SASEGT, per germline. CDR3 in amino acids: CASSGPRGGASTYEQYF. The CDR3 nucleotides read TGTGCCAGCAGTGGGCCCCGGGGGGGGGCCTCGACCTACGAGCAGTACTTC.

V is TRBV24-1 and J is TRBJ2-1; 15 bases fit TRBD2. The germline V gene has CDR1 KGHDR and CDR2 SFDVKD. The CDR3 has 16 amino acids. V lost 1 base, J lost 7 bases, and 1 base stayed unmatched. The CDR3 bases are TGTGCCACCAGTGATTTCGGGACTAGCGGGGGGAATGAGCAGTTCTTC. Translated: CATSDFGTSGGNEQFF.

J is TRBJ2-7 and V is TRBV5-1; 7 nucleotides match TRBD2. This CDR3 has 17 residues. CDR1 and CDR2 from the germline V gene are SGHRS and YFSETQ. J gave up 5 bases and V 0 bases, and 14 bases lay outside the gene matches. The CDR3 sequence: CASSLEGAGLVVDEQYF. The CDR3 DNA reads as TGCGCCAGCAGCTTGGAGGGAGCGGGGTTGGTAGTGGACGAGCAGTACTTC.

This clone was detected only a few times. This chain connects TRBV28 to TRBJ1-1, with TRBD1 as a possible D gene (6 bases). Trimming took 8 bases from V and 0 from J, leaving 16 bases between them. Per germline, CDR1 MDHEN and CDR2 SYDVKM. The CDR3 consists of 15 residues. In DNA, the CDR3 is TGTGCCAGCGGGTTACAGGGTTCAATGAACACTGAAGCTTTCTTT. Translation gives CASGLQGSMNTEAFF.

The CDR3 region is CASSFGNSPLHF. The CDR3 DNA sequence: TGTGCCAGTAGTTTCGGGAATTCACCCCTCCACTTT. The V call is TRBV19, the J call TRBJ1-6; D remains ambiguous. Trimming left V 5 bases short and J 7 bases short, with 6 bases between. The germline CDR1 and CDR2 sequences are LNHDA and SQIVND (reference sequence). CDR3 length equals 12 residues.

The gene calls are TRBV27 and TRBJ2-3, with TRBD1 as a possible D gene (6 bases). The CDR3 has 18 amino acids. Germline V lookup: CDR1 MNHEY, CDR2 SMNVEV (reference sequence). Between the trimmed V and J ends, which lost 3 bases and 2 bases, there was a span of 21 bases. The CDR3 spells CASSFIRAGQGYTDTQYF. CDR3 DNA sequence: TGTGCCAGCAGTTTTATAAGGGCCGGGCAGGGGTACACAGATACGCAGTATTTT.

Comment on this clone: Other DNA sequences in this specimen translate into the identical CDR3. CDR3 in DNA: TGTGCCAGCTCACCCGCGGGGAACACTGAAGCTTTCTTT. This gives the protein CASSPAGNTEAFF. The V call is TRBV18, the J call TRBJ1-1, with D unresolved. The germline V and J ends were trimmed by 3 bases and 1 base, with 6 bases remaining between them. The CDR3 runs to 13 residues. CDR1 and CDR2 (germline): KGHSH, LQKENI.

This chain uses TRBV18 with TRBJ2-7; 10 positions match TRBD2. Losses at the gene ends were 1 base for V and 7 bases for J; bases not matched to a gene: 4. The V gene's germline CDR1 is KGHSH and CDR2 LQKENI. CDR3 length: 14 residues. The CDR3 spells CASSPQLAGREQYF. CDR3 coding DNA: TGTGCCAGCTCACCACAACTAGCGGGACGGGAGCAGTACTTC. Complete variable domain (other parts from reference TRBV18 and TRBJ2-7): NAGVMQNPRHLVRRRGQEARLRCSPMKGHSHVYWYRQLPEEGLKFMVYLQKENIIDESGMPKERFSAEFPKEGPSILRIQQVVRGDSAAYFCASSPQLAGREQYFGPGTRLTVT.